This is a list of T cell receptor beta chains from one sample in a study of blood T cell repertoires in COVID-19. The repertoire was sequenced with immunoSEQ multiplex PCR; TCRdb's copy has only in-frame clones and lacks some. The sample consists of some 240,000 clones, 75% to 90% of them appearing once. The sample was PBMCs or T cells enriched from blood (not recorded which). These receptors all come from a woman aged 35 to 49 with acute COVID-19. Each CDR3 is given with its conserved first and last residue. Fields, in order: D gene, clone size, J gene, V gene, CDR3 length, CDR3 DNA, CDR3 protein. A D gene is named only where the DNA matches it firmly. Clone size, where shown, is once, few, many, or a class for clones that have expanded.

D: NA
size: NA
J: TRBJ2-5
V: TRBV7-3
length: 14
DNA: TGTGCCAGCAGCGAGACTAGCAGGGGAGAGACCCAGTACTTC
CDR3: CASSETSRGETQYF

D: NA
size: NA
J: TRBJ2-1
V: TRBV2
length: 14
DNA: TGTGCCAGCAGTGCCCCGGGCAGGGGCGGTGAGCAGTTCTTC
CDR3: CASSAPGRGGEQFF

D: TRBD1
size: NA
J: TRBJ1-2
V: TRBV30
length: 13
DNA: TGTGCCTGGAGTGAGGACAGGGGGGATGGCTACACCTTC
CDR3: CAWSEDRGDGYTF

D: TRBD1
size: few
J: TRBJ1-1
V: TRBV4-1
length: 17
DNA: TGCGCCAGCAGCCACGACCCCCAGACAGGGAGGAACACTGAAGCTTTCTTT
CDR3: CASSHDPQTGRNTEAFF

D: TRBD1
size: NA
J: TRBJ1-2
V: TRBV19
length: 13
DNA: TGTGCCAGTTGCCGGGACAGGGGCTATGGCTACACCTTC
CDR3: CASCRDRGYGYTF

D: TRBD2
size: NA
J: TRBJ2-7
V: TRBV3-1/TRBV3-2
length: 15
DNA: TGTGCCAGCAGCCAAGGACTAGCGGGAGACTACGAGCAGTACTTC
CDR3: CASSQGLAGDYEQYF

D: NA
size: NA
J: TRBJ2-3
V: TRBV19
length: 15
DNA: TGTGCCAGTAGTATAGTAGGTAGCTTCACAGATACGCAGTATTTT
CDR3: CASSIVGSFTDTQYF

D: TRBD1
size: NA
J: TRBJ2-3
V: TRBV6-5
length: 16
DNA: TGTGCCAGCAGTTCACTAGGACAGGTTAGCACAGATACGCAGTATTTT
CDR3: CASSSLGQVSTDTQYF

D: NA
size: once
J: TRBJ1-5
V: TRBV5-1
length: 14
DNA: TGCGCCAGCAGCTCCAACCGCGGCAATCAGCCCCAGCATTTT
CDR3: CASSSNRGNQPQHF

D: TRBD1
size: NA
J: TRBJ2-7
V: TRBV7-8
length: 15
DNA: TGTGCCAGCAGAGTCTCGGGACAGTCCTTCAGCGAGCAGTACTTC
CDR3: CASRVSGQSFSEQYF

D: TRBD2
size: NA
J: TRBJ2-7
V: TRBV20-1
length: 14
DNA: TGCAGTGCTAGTCTAGGGGGACTAGGCTACGGGCAGTACTTC
CDR3: CSASLGGLGYGQYF

D: NA
size: once
J: TRBJ1-1
V: TRBV7-3
length: 13
DNA: TGTGCCAGCAGTACGGACAGGAACACTGAAGCTTTCTTT
CDR3: CASSTDRNTEAFF

D: TRBD2
size: NA
J: TRBJ2-5
V: TRBV13
length: 17
DNA: TGTGCCAGCAGCTTAGGGCCTACTAGCGGGAGAGTTGAGACCCAGTACTTC
CDR3: CASSLGPTSGRVETQYF

D: TRBD1
size: NA
J: TRBJ2-7
V: TRBV5-6
length: 13
DNA: TGTGCCAGCTACAGGACAGGGGGCTACGAGCAGTACTTC
CDR3: CASYRTGGYEQYF

D: NA
size: NA
J: TRBJ2-2
V: TRBV7-9
length: 17
DNA: TGTGCCAGCAGCTCAAAATCCGGTGTCACGGGATCCGGGGAGCTGTTTTTT
CDR3: CASSSKSGVTGSGELFF

D: NA
size: once
J: TRBJ1-5
V: TRBV11-2
length: 13
DNA: TGTGCCAGCAGCCCCAACTTTAATCAGCCCCAGCATTTT
CDR3: CASSPNFNQPQHF

D: NA
size: NA
J: TRBJ1-2
V: TRBV19
length: 14
DNA: TGTGCCACCAAGAGTGGGCCAGGCAGCTATGGCTACACCTTC
CDR3: CATKSGPGSYGYTF

D: TRBD2
size: few
J: TRBJ2-7
V: TRBV9
length: 15
DNA: TGTGCCAGCAGCTTGGGGACTAGCTCTTCCTACGAGCAGTACTTC
CDR3: CASSLGTSSSYEQYF

D: TRBD2
size: NA
J: TRBJ2-1
V: TRBV11-3
length: 14
DNA: TGTGTCAACTCTAGCGGGAGCCCCTACAATGAGCAGTTCTTC
CDR3: CVNSSGSPYNEQFF

D: TRBD2
size: NA
J: TRBJ2-3
V: TRBV2
length: 15
DNA: TGTGCCAGCAGCCGGACTAGCGCTGGGACAGATACGCAGTATTTT
CDR3: CASSRTSAGTDTQYF

D: NA
size: NA
J: TRBJ1-2
V: TRBV5-6
length: 12
DNA: TGTGCCAGCAGGCGACTGGGGAGTGGCTACACCTTC
CDR3: CASRRLGSGYTF

D: TRBD1
size: NA
J: TRBJ1-2
V: TRBV29-1
length: 15
DNA: TGCAGCGTTCCTGACAGGGCTTTATTGAGCTATGGCTACACCTTC
CDR3: CSVPDRALLSYGYTF

D: TRBD1
size: NA
J: TRBJ2-1
V: TRBV7-6
length: 14
DNA: TGTGCCAGCAGCCATCGACAGGGGGATAATGAGCAGTTCTTC
CDR3: CASSHRQGDNEQFF

D: NA
size: once
J: TRBJ1-2
V: TRBV11-2
length: 15
DNA: TGTGCCAGCAGCGGTATATCGGGACTTAACTATGGCTACACCTTC
CDR3: CASSGISGLNYGYTF

D: TRBD2
size: NA
J: TRBJ2-1
V: TRBV6-5
length: 13
DNA: TGTGCCAGCAGGCTAAGCGGGAGAGGGGAAGAGTTCTTC
CDR3: CASRLSGRGEEFF

D: NA
size: NA
J: TRBJ2-2
V: TRBV19
length: 11
DNA: TGTGCCAGTAGTATTATCGGGGAGCTGTTTTTT
CDR3: CASSIIGELFF

D: TRBD1
size: NA
J: TRBJ2-5
V: TRBV5-5
length: 14
DNA: TGTGCCAGCAGCTCCCCGACAGGGAAAGAGACCCAGTACTTC
CDR3: CASSSPTGKETQYF

D: NA
size: NA
J: TRBJ1-4
V: TRBV2
length: 15
DNA: TGTGCCAGCAGTGAAAGGCGACTATCGGAGGAAAAACTGTTTTTT
CDR3: CASSERRLSEEKLFF

D: TRBD2
size: NA
J: TRBJ2-1
V: TRBV5-6
length: 14
DNA: TGTGCCAGCAGTGGACTAGCGGGAGCCCAGGTTTCCTTCTTC
CDR3: CASSGLAGAQVSFF

D: NA
size: NA
J: TRBJ2-7
V: TRBV7-9
length: 14
DNA: TGTGCCAGCAGCCAGGACTATAAAGCATACGAGCAGTACTTC
CDR3: CASSQDYKAYEQYF

D: TRBD2
size: NA
J: TRBJ2-1
V: TRBV13
length: 15
DNA: TGTGCCAGCAGCTTAGCCAGCGGGAGGGGGCATGAGCAGTTCTTC
CDR3: CASSLASGRGHEQFF

D: NA
size: NA
J: TRBJ2-1
V: TRBV4-1
length: 13
DNA: TGCGCCAGCAGCCAAGTAACAGTCAATGAGCAGTTCTTC
CDR3: CASSQVTVNEQFF

D: TRBD2
size: NA
J: TRBJ2-1
V: TRBV5-1
length: 14
DNA: TGCGCCAGCAGCTTGGATGGGACTAGCGGAAGACAGTTCTTC
CDR3: CASSLDGTSGRQFF

D: NA
size: once
J: TRBJ2-7
V: TRBV20-1
length: 11
DNA: TGCAGTGCTAGATTGGGTATCCGGGAGTACTTC
CDR3: CSARLGIREYF

D: TRBD2
size: NA
J: TRBJ2-2
V: TRBV3-1/TRBV3-2
length: 17
DNA: TGTGCCAGCAGACCAAAACTAGCGGGAGGGAGAACCGGGGAGCTGTTTTTT
CDR3: CASRPKLAGGRTGELFF

D: TRBD1
size: NA
J: TRBJ1-2
V: TRBV5-1
length: 16
DNA: TGCGCCAGCAACCCATACGGACAGGGGACCGTCCGTGGCTACACCTTC
CDR3: CASNPYGQGTVRGYTF

D: NA
size: NA
J: TRBJ2-3
V: TRBV12-5
length: 16
DNA: TGTGCTAGTGGTTTGACGCTAGGAGGCCTAGCGGATACGCAGTATTTT
CDR3: CASGLTLGGLADTQYF

D: NA
size: NA
J: TRBJ2-7
V: TRBV12-3/TRBV12-4
length: 10
DNA: TGTGCCAGCAGCAACTACGAGCAGTACTTC
CDR3: CASSNYEQYF

D: NA
size: NA
J: TRBJ1-1
V: TRBV4-1
length: 14
DNA: TGCGCCAGCAGCCTTGGGACAACGAACACTGAAGCTTTCTTT
CDR3: CASSLGTTNTEAFF

D: TRBD1
size: NA
J: TRBJ2-7
V: TRBV12-5
length: 15
DNA: TGTGCTAGTGGTCCCAGGACAGGGGGGCCTGTCGAGCAGTACTTC
CDR3: CASGPRTGGPVEQYF

D: TRBD2
size: NA
J: TRBJ2-5
V: TRBV5-1
length: 16
DNA: TGCGCCAGCAGCGGAACCGGGACTAGCACGGGGGAGACCCAGTACTTC
CDR3: CASSGTGTSTGETQYF

D: NA
size: NA
J: TRBJ2-7
V: TRBV3-1/TRBV3-2
length: 13
DNA: TGTGCCAGCAGCCCGGGTTTAGTGTACGAGCAGTACTTC
CDR3: CASSPGLVYEQYF

D: TRBD2
size: NA
J: TRBJ2-1
V: TRBV27
length: 15
DNA: TGTGCCAGCAGTATAGCGGGGTACTCCTACAATGAGCAGTTCTTC
CDR3: CASSIAGYSYNEQFF

D: NA
size: NA
J: TRBJ2-1
V: TRBV7-9
length: 14
DNA: TGTGCCAGCAGCAAAACAGGCTCGTTCAATGAGCAGTTCTTC
CDR3: CASSKTGSFNEQFF

D: TRBD1
size: NA
J: TRBJ2-1
V: TRBV7-9
length: 16
DNA: TGTGCCAGCAGCCCCGGCGGGTGGGACAGGGCCAATGAGCAGTTCTTC
CDR3: CASSPGGWDRANEQFF

D: NA
size: NA
J: TRBJ2-1
V: TRBV7-8
length: 14
DNA: TGTGCCAGCAGCTTAGTCCAGGGTGGCCATGAGCAGTTCTTC
CDR3: CASSLVQGGHEQFF

D: TRBD1
size: NA
J: TRBJ1-1
V: TRBV11-2
length: 13
DNA: TGTGCCAGCAGTTCCGGACAGGCCACTGAAGCTTTCTTT
CDR3: CASSSGQATEAFF

D: NA
size: NA
J: TRBJ2-3
V: TRBV5-5
length: 15
DNA: TGTGCCAGCAGGGGCTGGGAAGGGGTGGCCTCTACGCAGTATTTT
CDR3: CASRGWEGVASTQYF

D: TRBD2
size: NA
J: TRBJ2-3
V: TRBV13
length: 16
DNA: TGTGCCAGCAGCTTGGGACTAGCGGATAGCACAGATACGCAGTATTTT
CDR3: CASSLGLADSTDTQYF

D: TRBD1
size: NA
J: TRBJ2-7
V: TRBV9
length: 15
DNA: TGTGCCAGCAGCCCCCGGACAGGGGAAGGCTACGAGCAGTACTTC
CDR3: CASSPRTGEGYEQYF

D: TRBD2
size: NA
J: TRBJ2-1
V: TRBV18
length: 18
DNA: TGTGCCAGCTCACCGGGACTAGCGGGAGGAAGCTCCTACAATGAGCAGTTCTTC
CDR3: CASSPGLAGGSSYNEQFF

D: NA
size: NA
J: TRBJ2-7
V: TRBV18
length: 14
DNA: TGTGCCAGCTCACCAGGCGTACAGGGTTACGAGCAGTACTTC
CDR3: CASSPGVQGYEQYF

D: NA
size: NA
J: TRBJ1-3
V: TRBV10-3
length: 17
DNA: TGTGCCATCAGTCCTCAGTGGGGGGGCCGGTCTGGAAACACCATATATTTT
CDR3: CAISPQWGGRSGNTIYF

D: TRBD1
size: NA
J: TRBJ2-7
V: TRBV23-1
length: 16
DNA: TGCGCCAGCAGTCAACGTCGGACAGGCCTCTCCTACGAGCAGTACTTC
CDR3: CASSQRRTGLSYEQYF